This T cell receptor (beta chain) was documented in a study of beta chain features in type 1 diabetes. The whole isolated RNA underwent reverse transcription, so sequencing captured expressed TCRB transcripts. This table comes from immunoSEQ multiplex PCR, and its TCRdb copy is limited to in-frame clones, with some not included. The table lists just over 600,000 clones, 15% of them singletons. Study-level points and caveats: The naive, central memory and Treg TCRB repertoires showed an apparent similarity that was greater among patients than among healthy donors.

Losses at the gene ends were 4 bases for V and 2 bases for J; bases not matched to a gene: 8. This CDR3 region has 15 residues. Germline CDR1 GTSNPN, CDR2 SVGIG (reference sequence). This clone was counted a few times. What it recognizes is unknown. The chain links TRBV30 to TRBJ1-2; 9 bases line up with TRBD1. This sequence was found in a man between 18 and 35 years old in good health. Sample: naive CD4+ T cells from blood. In DNA, the CDR3 is TGTGCCTGGAAGCCCCGGGACAGGGACAACTATGGCTACACCTTC. It codes for CAWKPRDRDNYGYTF.